This TCR beta chain was found in a study of cytotoxic CD8 clonotypes in ibrutinib-treated CLL. The table came from immunoSEQ multiplex PCR; TCRdb's copy has only in-frame clones and leaves some out. Among around 130,000 clones listed, approximately 80% were seen once. V was clipped by 4 bases and J by 0 bases, with 8 bases between them. Germline-derived CDR1 and CDR2 are GTSNPN and SVGIG (reference sequence). The CDR3 runs 13 residues. The sequencing here drew on PBMCs, taken after 24 months of ibrutinib treatment. The J gene is TRBJ2-3, the V gene TRBV30; D remains ambiguous. The clonotype originates from a human donor with chronic lymphocytic leukemia. This chain's CDR3 is CAWTETSTDTQYF. The CDR3 nucleotides are TGTGCCTGGACGGAAACTAGCACAGATACGCAGTATTTT.